This TCR beta chain was profiled in a study of CD8 T cells in Susac syndrome. CDR3 length equals 12 residues. Germline V CDR1 and CDR2: DFQATT, SNEGSKA (reference sequence). The V and J ends lost 7 bases and 0 bases respectively, with 10 bases between them. The authors reverse transcribed 0.5 to 1 ug RNA with random hexamers. It was immunoSEQ multiplex PCR that amplified TCR beta CDR3 across 54 Vbeta and 13 Jbeta. MiXCR, run by TCRdb on the immunoSEQ multiplex PCR reads, gives a single entry per CDR3 protein. This table has about 250,000 distinct CDR3 sequences, about 93% appearing once. Whole-study results and caveats: The authors acknowledged that their TCR sequencing and HLA analysis involved a relatively small number of individuals.

With respect to this clonotype: Its matching antigen is unknown.

Sequenced: CD4+ T cells from PBMCs. The receptor's source is a human donor with multiple sclerosis. This chain links TRBV20-1 with TRBJ2-7, with D tentatively TRBD2 (5 bases). CDR3 protein: CSVSGNSYEQYF. CDR3 in DNA: TGCAGTGTGTCCGGGAACTCCTACGAGCAGTACTTC.